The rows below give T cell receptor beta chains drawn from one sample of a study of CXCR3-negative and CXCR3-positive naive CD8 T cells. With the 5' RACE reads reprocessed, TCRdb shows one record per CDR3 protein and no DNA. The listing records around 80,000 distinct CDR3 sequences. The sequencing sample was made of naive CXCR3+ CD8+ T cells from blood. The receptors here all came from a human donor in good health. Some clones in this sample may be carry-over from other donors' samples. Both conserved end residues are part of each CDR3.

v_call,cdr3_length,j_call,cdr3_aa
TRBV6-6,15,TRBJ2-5,CASSYVRTNQETQYF
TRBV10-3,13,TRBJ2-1,CATGQGIFNEQFF
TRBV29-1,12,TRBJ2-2,CSARGATGELFF
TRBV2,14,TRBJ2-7,CASSEFLDRDEQYF
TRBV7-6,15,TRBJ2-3,CASSLMAGGTDTQYF
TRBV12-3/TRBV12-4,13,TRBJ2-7,CASRSGTLNEQYF
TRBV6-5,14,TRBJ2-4,CASSYLAGENIQYF
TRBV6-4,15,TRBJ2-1,CASSDGQVSYNEQFF
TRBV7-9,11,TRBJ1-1,CASSFGGEAFF
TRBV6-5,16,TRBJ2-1,CASSIFSGGEYNEQFF
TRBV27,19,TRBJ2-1,CASSLLRGGSGDGGNEQFF
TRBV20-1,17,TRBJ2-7,CSASGTGTPWRSYEQYF
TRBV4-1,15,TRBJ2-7,CASSPDPRGLYEQYF
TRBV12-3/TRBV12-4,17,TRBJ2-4,CASSLDRVEVPKNIQYF
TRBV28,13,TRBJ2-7,CASNSVGGYEQYF
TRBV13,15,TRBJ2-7,CASSLGQGASYEQYF
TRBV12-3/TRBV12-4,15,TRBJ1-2,CASSRDRGMNYGYTF
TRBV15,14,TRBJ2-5,CATSRDGTEETQYF
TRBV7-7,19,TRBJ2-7,CASNFPKVWDPTPSYEQYF
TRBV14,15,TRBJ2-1,CASSQVWGPYNEQFF
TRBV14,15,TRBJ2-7,CASSQGQGGTYEQYF
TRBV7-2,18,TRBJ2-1,CASSRTSGLPSSYNEQFF
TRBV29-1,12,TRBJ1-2,CSVELGLDGYTF
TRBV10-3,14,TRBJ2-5,CAIRDDRGQETQYF
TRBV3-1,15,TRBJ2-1,CASSQDPGTSNEQFF
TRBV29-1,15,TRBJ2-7,CSVEERLKSSYEQYF
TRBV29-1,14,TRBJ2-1,CSVEEGYGYNEQFF
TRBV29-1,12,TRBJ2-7,CSGLDRDYEQYF
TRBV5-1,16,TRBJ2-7,CASSLDSHAYSYEQYF
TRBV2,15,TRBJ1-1,CASRDRGPLNTEAFF
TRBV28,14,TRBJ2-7,CASSPLAGPYEQYF
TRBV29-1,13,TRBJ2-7,CSVAAGGDYEQYF
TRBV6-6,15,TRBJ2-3,CASSYAARYTDTQYF
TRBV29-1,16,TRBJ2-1,CSVELIGQGDHNEQFF
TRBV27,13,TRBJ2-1,CASSLRPGSEQFF
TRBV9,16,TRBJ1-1,CASSGRDRDTGTEAFF
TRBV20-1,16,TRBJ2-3,CSARPGTSGTVDTQYF